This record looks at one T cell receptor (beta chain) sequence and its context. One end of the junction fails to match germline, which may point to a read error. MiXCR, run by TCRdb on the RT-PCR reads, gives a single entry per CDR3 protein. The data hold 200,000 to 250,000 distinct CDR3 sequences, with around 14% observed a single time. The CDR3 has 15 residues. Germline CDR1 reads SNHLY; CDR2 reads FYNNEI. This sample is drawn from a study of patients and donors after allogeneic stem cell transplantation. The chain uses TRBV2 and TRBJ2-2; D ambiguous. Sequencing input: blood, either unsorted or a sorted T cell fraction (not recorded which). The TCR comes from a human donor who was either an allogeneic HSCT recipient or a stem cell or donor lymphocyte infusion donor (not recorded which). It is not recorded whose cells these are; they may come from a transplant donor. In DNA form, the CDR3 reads TGTGCCAGCAGGGAAGAACCCGTTAACACCGGGGAGCTGTTTTTT. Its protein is CASREEPVNTGELFF. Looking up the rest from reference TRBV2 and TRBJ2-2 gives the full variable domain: EPEVTQTPSHQVTQMGQEVILRCVPISNHLYFYWYRQILGQKVEFLVSFYNNEISEKSEIFDDQFSVERPDGSNFTLKIRSTKLEDSAMYFCASREEPVNTGELFFGEGSRLTVL.